This T cell receptor (beta chain) was sequenced in a study of beta chain features in type 1 diabetes. Sequenced material consisted of expressed TCRB transcripts (all of the isolated RNA was reverse transcribed). Roughly 3.6 million reads was the average for naive, central memory and regulatory T cell samples. Libraries were prepared by immunoSEQ multiplex PCR; TCRdb keeps only in-frame clonotypes and omits some of them. Altogether approximately 300,000 clones are present, roughly 9.6% being singletons, with the ten largest covering approximately 0.016%. Study conclusions and caveats: It was not settled here whether HLA type affects TCRB rearrangement.

CDR1 is MNHEY and CDR2 is SVGAGI in the germline V gene. V lost 0 bases, J lost 4 bases, and 12 bases lay in between. The CDR3 is 15 residues long. On average, the one heparinised blood draw given by each donor was around 110 mL. Post-sort purity exceeded 95% for all sorted populations. A note on this clone: The antigen is not known.

This sequence joins TRBV6-5 and TRBJ2-5, with a tentative D call TRBD2 (7 bases). This TCR was sampled from a woman in her twenties or thirties in good health. Sequences were obtained from naive CD4+ T cells from blood. CDR3: CASSYSKGGAETQYF. CDR3 in DNA: TGTGCCAGCAGTTACTCGAAGGGGGGGGCAGAGACCCAGTACTTC.